This entry features one TCR beta chain sequence. The sample comes from a study of blood T cell repertoires in COVID-19. Study at large: From T cells, B-cell-depleted T cells, or PBMCs came the material, which was cDNA or gDNA.

Trimming took 4 bases from V and 2 from J; bases not matched to a gene: 7. Germline CDR1 is SGHRS and CDR2 is YFSETQ. The CDR3 consists of 15 residues. Living in under 30 US areas, the participants were between roughly 18 and 95 years of age. Participant-given clinical history determined each cohort assignment. Authors' data handling: Quantification of nucleated cells was approximated via reference gene primer amplification. The table came from immunoSEQ multiplex PCR; TCRdb's copy has only in-frame clones and leaves some out. V and J calls and clone size are as listed in that table; D and trimming were resolved from the DNA. The sample carries under 300,000 clones, roughly 88% recorded once.

Sequences were obtained from PBMCs or T cells enriched from blood (not recorded which). The source of this sequence is a woman in her thirties or forties with acute COVID-19. The chain links TRBV5-1 to TRBJ1-2; 8 nucleotides match TRBD1. This chain's CDR3 is CASSVDRVRNYGYTF. CDR3 DNA sequence: TGCGCCAGCAGCGTGGACAGGGTTCGGAACTATGGCTACACCTTC.